This passage covers 18 T cell receptor beta chains from one sample sequenced in a study of early T cells in non-severe SARS-CoV-2 infection. TCRdb called the 5' RACE reads again in MiXCR, with one record for every CDR3 protein. The sample holds 70,000 to 95,000 distinct CDR3 sequences, under 15% seen once. Specimen: whole blood. These receptor sequences come from an adult who was a healthcare worker with PCR-confirmed SARS-CoV-2 infection or an uninfected control (not recorded which).

CDR3 amino acids: CASSQEETSGYTF. The CDR3 coding sequence is TGCGCCAGCAGCCAAGAAGAGACAAGTGGGTACACCTTC. The chain employs TRBV4-1 and TRBJ1-2; the D is unclear. V was cut by 0 bases and J by 11 bases, with 13 bases left in between. The CDR3 length is 13 residues. Germline assignment: CDR1 MGHRA and CDR2 YSYEKL.

This clonotype turned up a few times. The rearrangement joins TRBV4-1 to TRBJ1-1; tentative D call: TRBD1 (6 bases). Trimming left V 0 bases short and J 7 bases short, with 12 bases between. From germline, CDR1 is MGHRA and CDR2 YSYEKL. The CDR3 consists of 14 residues. The CDR3 bases are TGCGCCAGCAGCCAAGATCCCCAGGGGAGTGAAGCTTTCTTT. Residues: CASSQDPQGSEAFF.

The rearrangement joins TRBV11-2 to TRBJ1-2; D uncertain. This CDR3 spans 14 amino acids. CDR1 and CDR2 (germline): SGHAT, FQNNGV. The V end was cut by 7 bases, the J end by 5 bases, with 17 bases between. In nucleotides, the CDR3 is TGTGCCAGCACCAGAACGGGGTTTTTTTATGGCTACACCTTC. Translation gives CASTRTGFFYGYTF.

The gene calls are TRBV12-3 or TRBV12-4 and TRBJ1-1, with D hard to call. The length of the CDR3 is 13 residues. Trimming removed 7 bases at V and 4 bases at J, with 13 bases between. CDR3 amino acids: CASTFGRSTEAFF. CDR3 in DNA: TGTGCCAGCACTTTCGGGAGATCCACTGAAGCTTTCTTT.

This clonotype came up many times. V gene TRBV10-3 combines with J gene TRBJ1-1, with TRBD1 as a possible D gene (5 bases). The ends were cut back, 8 bases at V and 5 bases at J, with 18 bases in the middle. The CDR3 sequence is 14 residues long. Germline V CDR1 and CDR2: ENHRY, SYGVKD. CDR3 sequence (DNA): TGTGCCATCTCCCCGAGGGGCCTTCGGACTGAAGCTTTCTTT. It codes for CAISPRGLRTEAFF.

This clonotype was seen ten or more times. The chain carries TRBV29-1 and TRBJ2-2; D not resolved. The CDR3 totals 12 residues. Trimming took 4 bases from V and 7 from J, leaving 10 bases between them. CDR1 SQVTM and CDR2 ANQGSEA come from the germline V gene. The CDR3 sequence: CSVGRKIGELFF. For the CDR3, the DNA is TGCAGCGTTGGAAGGAAAATCGGGGAGCTGTTTTTT.

J is TRBJ1-6 and V is TRBV3-1; D uncertain. CDR3 length: 14 residues. Trimming removed 5 bases at V and 10 bases at J, with 15 bases between. Germline CDR1 LGHDT, CDR2 YNNKEL (reference sequence). The CDR3 is CASSEVTGGSPLHF. The CDR3, as DNA: TGTGCCAGCAGCGAGGTGACCGGCGGATCACCCCTCCACTTT.

The table lists this clonotype with a few counts. The DNA for the CDR3 is TGCGCCAGCAGCTTGGATCGGGGTGGCACCGGGGAGCTGTTTTTT. Translated, it gives CASSLDRGGTGELFF. The J gene is TRBJ2-2, the V gene TRBV5-1; maybe TRBD2 (5 bases). Trimming removed 0 bases from V and 4 bases from J, with 10 bases in between. The CDR3 covers 15 residues. CDR1 and CDR2 from the germline V gene are SGHRS and YFSETQ.

The V call is TRBV6-1, the J call TRBJ2-7; 10 positions match TRBD2. The CDR3 length is 15 residues. The germline gives CDR1 MNHNS, CDR2 SASEGT. Germline trimming cut 2 bases from V and 3 bases from J; bases unmatched to any gene: 4. DNA of the CDR3: TGTGCCAGCAGTGAACCTAGCGGGGGAATCTACGAGCAGTACGTC. Residues: CASSEPSGGIYEQYV.

This clonotype has a handful of counts. The chain carries TRBV12-3 or TRBV12-4 and TRBJ1-1; no clear D gene. The CDR3 is made up of 14 amino acids. Trimming stripped 3 bases from V and 1 base from J, with 9 bases between. CDR3 in amino acids: CASSFTKGNTEAFF. For the CDR3, the DNA is TGTGCCAGCAGTTTTACTAAGGGGAACACTGAAGCTTTCTTT.

This clonotype was recorded a few times. The rearrangement uses TRBV10-2 and TRBJ2-3; TRBD2 agrees at 8 bases. J gave up 1 base and V 5 bases, and 5 bases lay outside the gene matches. The CDR3 covers 15 residues. The germline V gene encodes CDR1 WSHSY and CDR2 SAAADI. The CDR3 nucleotides read TGCGCCAGCAGTTGGCCAGCGGGGGGCACAGATACGCAGTATTTT. This translates into CASSWPAGGTDTQYF.

This clonotype has just a few counts. The chain joins TRBV5-1 to TRBJ2-3; TRBD2 might be the D (5 bases). Trimming left V 4 bases short and J 2 bases short, with 17 bases between. The CDR3 is 16 amino acids. The germline gives CDR1 SGHRS, CDR2 YFSETQ. CDR3 residues: CASSTQLRDLTDTQYF. The CDR3 DNA follows: TGCGCCAGCAGCACCCAGTTGAGGGATCTCACAGATACGCAGTATTTT.

This clonotype was seen only a few times. The V and J genes are TRBV7-2 and TRBJ2-3; D gene uncertain. The germline CDR1 and CDR2 sequences are SGHTA and FQGNSA. The V end was cut by 5 bases, the J end by 1 base, with 10 bases between. The CDR3 loop spans 14 amino acids. This chain's CDR3 is CASSPLSGTDTQYF. CDR3 DNA sequence: TGTGCCAGCAGCCCGTTATCGGGCACAGATACGCAGTATTTT.

In this sample, this clonotype turned up many times. This rearrangement joins TRBV12-3 or TRBV12-4 to TRBJ2-3; either TRBD1 or TRBD2 may supply D (5 bases each). The CDR3 is 15 residues long. Deletions cut 3 bases from V and 2 bases from J, with 12 bases between. CDR3 coding DNA: TGTGCCAGCAGTTTCCCAGGGACGCACACAGATACGCAGTATTTT. Its protein is CASSFPGTHTDTQYF.

This clonotype was counted only a few times. V is TRBV10-1 and J is TRBJ2-1; D is uncertain. This CDR3 has 15 amino acids. With 4 bases removed from V and 0 bases from J, the gap between germline ends came to 10 bases. Germline CDR1 and CDR2: WNHNN and SYGVQD (reference sequence). This CDR3 is CASSAGSSSYNEQFF. The CDR3 DNA is TGCGCCAGCAGTGCAGGTTCGAGCTCCTACAATGAGCAGTTCTTC.

The chain joins TRBV12-3 or TRBV12-4 to TRBJ2-1, with TRBD1 matching over 8 bases. CDR3 length: 16 amino acids. The trim removed 4 bases at V and 2 bases at J, leaving 7 bases unmatched. CDR3 in DNA: TGTGCCAGCAGTTCAACGGGACAGGTCCCCTACAATGAGCAGTTCTTC. Encoded protein: CASSSTGQVPYNEQFF.

The table lists this clonotype with a few counts. The rearrangement uses TRBV3-1 and TRBJ1-1, with D unresolved. V lost 5 bases and J 2 bases, leaving 15 bases between the germline ends. The CDR3 consists of 15 residues. Germline V gene data show CDR1 as LGHDT and CDR2 as YNNKEL (reference sequence). CDR3 coding DNA: TGTGCCAGCAGCGAACCCGAGGGAAGAAACACTGAAGCTTTCTTT. Translation gives CASSEPEGRNTEAFF.

J is TRBJ2-3 and V is TRBV19; D unclear. The CDR3 contains 14 residues. CDR1 and CDR2 from the germline V gene are LNHDA and SQIVND (reference sequence). V lost 1 base, J lost 0 bases, and 5 bases lay in between. CDR3 residues: CASSIATSTDTQYF. DNA of the CDR3: TGTGCCAGTAGTATAGCGACTAGCACAGATACGCAGTATTTT.